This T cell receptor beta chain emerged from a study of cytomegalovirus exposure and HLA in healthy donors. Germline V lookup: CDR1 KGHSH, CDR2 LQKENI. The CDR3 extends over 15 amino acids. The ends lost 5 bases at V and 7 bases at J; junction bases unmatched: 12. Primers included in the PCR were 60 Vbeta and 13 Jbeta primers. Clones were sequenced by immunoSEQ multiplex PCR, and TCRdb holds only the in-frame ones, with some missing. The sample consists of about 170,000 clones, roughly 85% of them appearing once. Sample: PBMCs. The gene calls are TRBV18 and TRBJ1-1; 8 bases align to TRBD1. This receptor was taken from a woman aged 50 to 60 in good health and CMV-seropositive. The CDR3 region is CASSSSGTGPREAFF. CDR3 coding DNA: TGTGCCAGCTCAAGTTCCGGGACAGGTCCTCGTGAAGCTTTCTTT.